The T cell receptor (beta chain) under discussion was sequenced for a study of control samples from healthy donors and cancer patients. This CDR3 has 17 residues. Germline values: CDR1 SGHVS, CDR2 FQNEAQ. V was pared by 0 bases and J by 7 bases, with 7 bases of the junction left unmatched. The data were produced by immunoSEQ multiplex PCR, yet TCRdb's version contains in-frame clones alone and is incomplete. The table includes 120,000 or so clones, 80% to 95% detected once. Sequencing was performed on blood. This chain connects TRBV7-8 to TRBJ1-6, with 9 bases identical to TRBD1. This TCR came from a young man in good health. The CDR3 is CASSLAKRTGVNSPLHF. As DNA, the CDR3 is TGTGCCAGCAGCTTAGCGAAGCGGACAGGGGTGAATTCACCCCTCCACTTT.